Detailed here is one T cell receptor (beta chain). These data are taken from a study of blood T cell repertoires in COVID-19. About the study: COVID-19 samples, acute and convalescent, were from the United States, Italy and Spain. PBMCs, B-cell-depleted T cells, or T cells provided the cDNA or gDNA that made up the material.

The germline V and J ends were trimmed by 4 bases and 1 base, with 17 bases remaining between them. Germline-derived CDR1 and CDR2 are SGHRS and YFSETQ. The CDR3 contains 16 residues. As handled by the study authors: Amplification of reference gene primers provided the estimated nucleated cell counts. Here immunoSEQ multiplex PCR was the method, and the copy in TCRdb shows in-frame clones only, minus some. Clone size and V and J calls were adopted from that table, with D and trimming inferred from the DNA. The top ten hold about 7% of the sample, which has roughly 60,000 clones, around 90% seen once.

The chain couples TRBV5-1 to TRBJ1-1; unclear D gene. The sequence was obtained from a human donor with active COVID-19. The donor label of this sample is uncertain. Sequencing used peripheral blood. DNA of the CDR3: TGCGCCAGCAGCCCCGGGTCCACACAAAAGAACACTGAAGCTTTCTTT. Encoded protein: CASSPGSTQKNTEAFF.